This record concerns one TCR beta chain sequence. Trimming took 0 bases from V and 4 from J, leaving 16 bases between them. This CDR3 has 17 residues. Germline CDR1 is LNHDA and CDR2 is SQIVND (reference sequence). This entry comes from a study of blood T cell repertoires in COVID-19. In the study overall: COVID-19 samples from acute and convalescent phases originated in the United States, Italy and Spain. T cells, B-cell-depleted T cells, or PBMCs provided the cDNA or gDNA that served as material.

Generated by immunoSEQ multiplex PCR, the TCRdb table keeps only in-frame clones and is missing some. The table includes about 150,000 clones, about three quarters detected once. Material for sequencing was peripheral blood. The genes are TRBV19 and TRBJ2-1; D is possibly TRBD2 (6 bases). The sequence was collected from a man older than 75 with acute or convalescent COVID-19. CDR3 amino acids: CASSIEASGLGYNEQFF. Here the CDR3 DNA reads TGTGCCAGTAGTATAGAGGCGAGCGGGCTCGGTTACAATGAGCAGTTCTTC.